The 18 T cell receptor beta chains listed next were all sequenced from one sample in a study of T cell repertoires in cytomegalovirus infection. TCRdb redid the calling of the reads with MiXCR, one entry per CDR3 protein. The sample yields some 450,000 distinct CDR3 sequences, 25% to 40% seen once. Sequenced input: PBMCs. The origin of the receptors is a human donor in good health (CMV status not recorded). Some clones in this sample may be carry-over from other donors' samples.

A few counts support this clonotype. The CDR3, as DNA: TGTGCCAGCACGGACAGCAAAGGGTATGGCTACACCTTC. Amino acids: CASTDSKGYGYTF. The chain is built from TRBV6-2 or TRBV6-3 and TRBJ1-2, with TRBD1 as a possible D gene (6 bases). The CDR3 covers 13 residues. V shed 7 bases and J shed 5 bases, with 14 bases lying between them. The germline CDR1 and CDR2 sequences are MNHEY and SVGEGT.

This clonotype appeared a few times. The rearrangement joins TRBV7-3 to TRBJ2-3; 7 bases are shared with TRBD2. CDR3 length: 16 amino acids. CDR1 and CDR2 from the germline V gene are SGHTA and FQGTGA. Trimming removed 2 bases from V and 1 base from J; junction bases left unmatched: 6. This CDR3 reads CASSLLRGVGTDTQYF. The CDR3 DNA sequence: TGTGCCAGCAGCTTACTACGGGGGGTGGGCACAGATACGCAGTATTTT.

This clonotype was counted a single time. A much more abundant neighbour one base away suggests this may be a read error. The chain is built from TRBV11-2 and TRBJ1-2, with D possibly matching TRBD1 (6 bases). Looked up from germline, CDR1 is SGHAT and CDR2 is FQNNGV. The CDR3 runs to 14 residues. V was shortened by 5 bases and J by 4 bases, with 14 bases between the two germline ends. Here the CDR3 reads CASSRTDSPYGYTF. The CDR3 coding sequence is TGTGCCAGCAGCCGCACGGACAGCCCCTATGGCTACACCTTC.

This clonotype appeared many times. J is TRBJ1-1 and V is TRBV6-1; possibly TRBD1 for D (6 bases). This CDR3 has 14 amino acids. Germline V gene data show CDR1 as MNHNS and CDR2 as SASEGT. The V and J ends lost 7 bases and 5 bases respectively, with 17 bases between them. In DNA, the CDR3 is TGTGCCAGCACCCTGGGACACCTTAATACTGAAGCTTTCTTT. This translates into CASTLGHLNTEAFF.

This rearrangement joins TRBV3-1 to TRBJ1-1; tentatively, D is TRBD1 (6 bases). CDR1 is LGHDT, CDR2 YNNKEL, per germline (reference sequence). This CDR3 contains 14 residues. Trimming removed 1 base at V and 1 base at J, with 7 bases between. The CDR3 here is CASSQAGANTEAFF. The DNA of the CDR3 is TGTGCCAGCAGCCAAGCGGGGGCGAACACTGAAGCTTTCTTT.

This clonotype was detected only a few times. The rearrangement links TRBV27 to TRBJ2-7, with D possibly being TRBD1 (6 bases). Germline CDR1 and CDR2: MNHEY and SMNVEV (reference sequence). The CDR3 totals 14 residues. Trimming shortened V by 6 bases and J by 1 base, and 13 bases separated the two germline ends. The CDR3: CASRTWTASYEQYF. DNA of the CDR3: TGTGCCAGCAGGACTTGGACAGCTTCCTACGAGCAGTACTTC.

The CDR3 DNA reads TGCGCCAGCAGCCAAGTAGGCTATCGAGAGACCCAGTACTTC. Translating gives CASSQVGYRETQYF. The chain links TRBV4-3 to TRBJ2-5; D gene unclear. The CDR3 runs 14 residues. Germline CDR1 LGHNA, CDR2 YSLEER. The V end lost 1 base, the J end lost 4 bases, and 10 bases lay between the germline ends.

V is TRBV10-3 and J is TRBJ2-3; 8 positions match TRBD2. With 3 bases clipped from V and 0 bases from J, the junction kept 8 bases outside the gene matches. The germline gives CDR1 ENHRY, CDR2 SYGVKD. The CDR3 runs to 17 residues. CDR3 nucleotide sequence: TGTGCCATCAGTGACCCGAGCGGGGGAACTAGCACAGATACGCAGTATTTT. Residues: CAISDPSGGTSTDTQYF.

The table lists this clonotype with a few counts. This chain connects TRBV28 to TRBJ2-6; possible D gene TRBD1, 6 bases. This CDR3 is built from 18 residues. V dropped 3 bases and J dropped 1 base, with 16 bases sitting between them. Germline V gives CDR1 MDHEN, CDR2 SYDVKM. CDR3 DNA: TGTGCCAGCAGTTTCCGACAGGCTCTAAGGTCTGGGGCCAACGTCCTGACTTTC. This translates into CASSFRQALRSGANVLTF.

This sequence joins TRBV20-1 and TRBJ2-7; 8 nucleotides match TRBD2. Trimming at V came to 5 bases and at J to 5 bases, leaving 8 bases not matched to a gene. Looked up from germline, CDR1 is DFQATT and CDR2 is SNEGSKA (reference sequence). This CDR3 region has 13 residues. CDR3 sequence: CSAPRGGGNEQYF. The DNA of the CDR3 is TGCAGTGCTCCCCGGGGGGGGGGCAACGAGCAGTACTTC.

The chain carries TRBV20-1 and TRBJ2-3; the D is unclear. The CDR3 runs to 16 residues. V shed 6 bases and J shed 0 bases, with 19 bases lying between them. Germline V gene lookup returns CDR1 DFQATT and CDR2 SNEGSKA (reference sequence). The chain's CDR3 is CSADDRRRNSTDTQYF. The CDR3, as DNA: TGCAGTGCGGACGACCGACGACGGAATAGCACAGATACGCAGTATTTT.

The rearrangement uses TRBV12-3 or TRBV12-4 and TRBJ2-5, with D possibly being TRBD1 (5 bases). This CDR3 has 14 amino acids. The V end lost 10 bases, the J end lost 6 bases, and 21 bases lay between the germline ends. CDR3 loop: CATKLYGAEKTQYF. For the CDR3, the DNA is TGTGCCACCAAATTATATGGGGCGGAAAAGACCCAGTACTTC.

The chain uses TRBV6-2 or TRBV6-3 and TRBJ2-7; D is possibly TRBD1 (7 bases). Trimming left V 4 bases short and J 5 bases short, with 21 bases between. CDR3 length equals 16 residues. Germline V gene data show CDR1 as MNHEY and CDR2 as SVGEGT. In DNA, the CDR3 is TGTGCCAGCAGTTCCCTGACCCCAGGGGGGTTCGACGAGCAGTACTTC. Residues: CASSSLTPGGFDEQYF.

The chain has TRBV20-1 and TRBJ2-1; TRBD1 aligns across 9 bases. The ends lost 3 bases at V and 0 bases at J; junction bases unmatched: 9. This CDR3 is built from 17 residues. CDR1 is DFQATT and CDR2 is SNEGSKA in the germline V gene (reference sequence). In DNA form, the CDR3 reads TGCAGTGCTAGGGGGGGAGGACAGGGGAGCTCCTACAATGAGCAGTTCTTC. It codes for CSARGGGQGSSYNEQFF.

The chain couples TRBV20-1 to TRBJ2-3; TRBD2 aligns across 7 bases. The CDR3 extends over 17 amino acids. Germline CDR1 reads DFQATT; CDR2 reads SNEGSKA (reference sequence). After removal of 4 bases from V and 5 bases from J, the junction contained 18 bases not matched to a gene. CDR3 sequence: CSATEAPAGQLEDTQYF. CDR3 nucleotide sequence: TGCAGTGCTACCGAAGCCCCAGCGGGGCAATTGGAAGATACGCAGTATTTT.

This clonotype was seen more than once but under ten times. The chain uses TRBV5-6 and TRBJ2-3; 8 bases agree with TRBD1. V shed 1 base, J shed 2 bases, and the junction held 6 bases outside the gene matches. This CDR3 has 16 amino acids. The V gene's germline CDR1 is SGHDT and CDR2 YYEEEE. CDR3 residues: CASSLKQGVHTDTQYF. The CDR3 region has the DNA TGTGCCAGCAGCTTGAAACAGGGGGTTCACACAGATACGCAGTATTTT.

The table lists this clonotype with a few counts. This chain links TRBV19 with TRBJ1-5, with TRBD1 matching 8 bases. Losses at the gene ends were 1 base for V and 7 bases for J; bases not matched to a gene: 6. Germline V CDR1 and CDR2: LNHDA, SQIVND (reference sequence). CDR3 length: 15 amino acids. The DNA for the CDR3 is TGTGCCAGTAGTATAGGGACAGGGTTAGGGCAGCCCCAGCATTTT. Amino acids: CASSIGTGLGQPQHF.

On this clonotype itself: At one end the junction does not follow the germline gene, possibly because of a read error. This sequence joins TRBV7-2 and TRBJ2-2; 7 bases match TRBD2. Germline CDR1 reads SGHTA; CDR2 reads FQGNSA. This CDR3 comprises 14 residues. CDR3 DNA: TGTGCCAGCAGCCTGGGGGGGAACACCGGGGAGCTGATTTTT. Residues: CASSLGGNTGELIF. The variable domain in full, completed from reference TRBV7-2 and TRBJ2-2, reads GAGVSQSPSNKVTEKGKDVELRCDPISGHTALYWYRQSLGQGLEFLIYFQGNSAPDKSGLPSDRFSAERTGGSVSTLTIQRTQQEDSAVYLCASSLGGNTGELIFGEGSRLTVL.